The 10 T cell receptor beta chains below come from one sample, sequenced in a study of shared clonotypes between healthy human individuals. TCRdb keeps only in-frame clones here, not all; method: immunoSEQ multiplex PCR. Among about 960,000 clones listed, about three quarters were seen once. The sequenced sample was memory CD4+ T cells sorted from blood. Subset specified: CD45RA-negative fraction. Receptor source: a man aged 18 to 35 in good health.

Only a few counts were recorded for this clone. This sequence joins TRBV27 and TRBJ1-2; 7 bases align to TRBD1. J gave up 8 bases and V 7 bases, and 7 bases lay outside the gene matches. There are 12 residues in the CDR3. The germline V gene encodes CDR1 MNHEY and CDR2 SMNVEV (reference sequence). CDR3: CASIDRVGGYTF. The CDR3 DNA reads as TGTGCCAGCATCGACAGGGTAGGGGGCTACACCTTC.

The CDR3 DNA follows: TGTGCCAGAAGCCAGGACAGGGGGTTCCTGACTAATGAAAAACTGTTTTTT. The encoded protein is CARSQDRGFLTNEKLFF. This chain connects TRBV7-5 to TRBJ1-4; the table's D gene call, TRBD1, was not cross checked with the DNA. TRBV7-5 is recorded as a pseudogene. The CDR3 covers 17 residues.

The chain employs TRBV29-1 and TRBJ2-6; 7 bases align to TRBD1. Germline V gives CDR1 SQVTM, CDR2 ANQGSEA. The CDR3 extends over 17 amino acids. Trimming took 6 bases from V and 0 from J; bases not matched to a gene: 11. CDR3 protein: CSVRQGDLFSGANVLTF. The CDR3 nucleotides are TGCAGCGTCCGACAGGGAGATCTCTTCTCTGGGGCCAACGTCCTGACTTTC.

The table lists this clone with a count of one. The chain is built from TRBV5-4 and TRBJ1-2; D perhaps matches TRBD1 (5 bases). CDR1 is SGHNT, CDR2 YYREEE, per germline (reference sequence). Trimming cost V 4 bases and J 4 bases, with 20 bases left between them. This CDR3 is 16 amino acids long. CDR3 nucleotide sequence: TGTGCCAGCAGCCAAACCGCAGGGTTATCCGGCTATGGCTACACCTTC. It specifies CASSQTAGLSGYGYTF.

As for this clone: With only one base between it and a far larger clone, this is likely a read error. This chain connects TRBV7-2 to TRBJ2-5; 8 bases agree with TRBD2. Germline V gene lookup returns CDR1 SGHTA and CDR2 FQGNSA. V shed 5 bases and J 4 bases; nucleotides not matched to a gene: 6. The CDR3 covers 14 residues. CDR3 DNA sequence: TGTGCCAGCAGCCAAGGCGGGGGGCTAGAGACCCAGTACTTC. Its protein is CASSQGGGLETQYF.

The chain combines TRBV19 with TRBJ2-5; D may correspond to TRBD1 or TRBD2 (5 bases each). V lost 4 bases and J lost 9, with 15 bases in between. The length of the CDR3 is 13 residues. Germline CDR1 and CDR2: LNHDA and SQIVND (reference sequence). This chain's CDR3 is CASSRGPLRAQYF. The CDR3, as DNA: TGTGCCAGTAGTAGGGGCCCTCTGCGGGCCCAGTACTTC.

The rearrangement uses TRBV6-1 and TRBJ1-5; D perhaps matches TRBD1 (5 bases). The ends were cut back, 2 bases at V and 6 bases at J, with 11 bases in the middle. The germline V gene encodes CDR1 MNHNS and CDR2 SASEGT. The CDR3 has 14 residues. The DNA for the CDR3 is TGTGCCAGCAGTGAACCGGTCGGGGGTCAGCCCCAGCATTTT. Amino acids: CASSEPVGGQPQHF.

The chain employs TRBV5-6 and TRBJ2-7; possibly TRBD1 for D (5 bases). Germline-derived CDR1 and CDR2 are SGHDT and YYEEEE. The CDR3 is made up of 13 amino acids. Trimming left V 4 bases short and J 3 bases short, with 11 bases between. Here the CDR3 DNA reads TGTGCCAGCAGCAGAGCAGGGATCTACGAGCAGTACTTC. Translating it yields CASSRAGIYEQYF.

Points on this clone: A far larger clone is one nucleotide away, so this likely arose from a read error. The same CDR3 can be traced to other DNA sequences in this sample. V and J are TRBV18 and TRBJ2-2, with D unclear. Trimming took off 2 bases at V and 1 base at J, with 5 bases between the two ends. The germline CDR1 and CDR2 sequences are KGHSH and LQKENI. The CDR3 consists of 14 residues. The CDR3 spells CASSPGQNTGELFF. In DNA, the CDR3 is TGTGCCAGCTCACCAGGGCAGAACACCGGGGAGCTGTTTTTT.

The genes are TRBV5-4 and TRBJ2-5; TRBD2 aligns across 7 bases. CDR1 and CDR2 from the germline V gene are SGHNT and YYREEE (reference sequence). V gave up 4 bases and J gave up 3 bases; unmatched junction bases: 9. The CDR3 spans 15 residues. CDR3 protein: CASSPGTTRKETQYF. CDR3 bases: TGTGCCAGCAGCCCTGGGACTACAAGAAAAGAGACCCAGTACTTC.